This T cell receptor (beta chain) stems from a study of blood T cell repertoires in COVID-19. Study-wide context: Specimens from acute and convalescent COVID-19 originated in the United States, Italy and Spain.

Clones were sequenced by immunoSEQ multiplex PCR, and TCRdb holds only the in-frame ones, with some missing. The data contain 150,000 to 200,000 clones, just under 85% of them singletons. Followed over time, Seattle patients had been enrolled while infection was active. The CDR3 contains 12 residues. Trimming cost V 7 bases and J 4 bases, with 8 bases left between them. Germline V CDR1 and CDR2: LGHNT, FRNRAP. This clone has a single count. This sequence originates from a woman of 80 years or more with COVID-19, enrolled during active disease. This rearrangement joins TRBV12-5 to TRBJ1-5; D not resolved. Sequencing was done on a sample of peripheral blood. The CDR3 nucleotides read TGTGCTAGTGCCACCGGGAATCAGCCCCAGCATTTT. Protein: CASATGNQPQHF.